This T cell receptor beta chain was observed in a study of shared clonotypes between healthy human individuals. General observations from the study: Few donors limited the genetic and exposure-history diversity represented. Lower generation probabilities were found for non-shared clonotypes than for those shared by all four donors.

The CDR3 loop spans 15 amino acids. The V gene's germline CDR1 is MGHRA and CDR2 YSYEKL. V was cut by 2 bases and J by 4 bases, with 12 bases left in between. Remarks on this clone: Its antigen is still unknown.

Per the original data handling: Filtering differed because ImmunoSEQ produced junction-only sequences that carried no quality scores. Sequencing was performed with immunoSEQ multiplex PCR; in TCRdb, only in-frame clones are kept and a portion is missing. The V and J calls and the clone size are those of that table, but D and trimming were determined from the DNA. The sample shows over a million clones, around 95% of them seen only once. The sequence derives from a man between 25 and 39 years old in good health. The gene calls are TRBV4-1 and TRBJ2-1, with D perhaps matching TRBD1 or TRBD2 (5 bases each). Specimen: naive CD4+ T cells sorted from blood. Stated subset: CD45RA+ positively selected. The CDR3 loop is CASSQTGTQYNEQFF. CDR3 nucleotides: TGCGCCAGCAGCCAAACCGGGACCCAATACAATGAGCAGTTCTTC.